These T cell receptor beta chains were read from a single sample in a study of T cell repertoires in cytomegalovirus infection. TCRdb re-derived calls from the reads in MiXCR, one entry per CDR3 protein. The repertoire holds fewer than 200,000 distinct CDR3 sequences, with around 14% as singletons. Input material: PBMCs. Receptor source: a human donor in good health (CMV status not recorded). Some clones in this sample may be carry-over from other donors' samples. CDR3s include the opening cysteine and the closing phenylalanine or tryptophan. The order of the fields is clone size, D gene, V gene, J gene, CDR3 protein, CDR3 DNA. D genes are given only for firm matches. The size of a clone is reported for some rows only, either as once, few or many, or as a class for expanded clones.

abundance: few
d_gene: -
v_gene: TRBV28
j_gene: TRBJ2-7
CDR3aa: CASSLTTSYEQYF
CDR3nt: TGTGCCAGCAGTTTGACCACCTCCTACGAGCAGTACTTC

abundance: many
d_gene: TRBD2
v_gene: TRBV7-8
j_gene: TRBJ2-5
CDR3aa: CASSFTSGEKETQYF
CDR3nt: TGTGCCAGCAGCTTCACTAGCGGGGAAAAAGAGACCCAGTACTTC

abundance: many
d_gene: -
v_gene: TRBV27
j_gene: TRBJ1-1
CDR3aa: CASSLKGDPEAFF
CDR3nt: TGTGCCAGCAGTTTGAAGGGGGACCCTGAAGCTTTCTTT

abundance: many
d_gene: -
v_gene: TRBV7-8
j_gene: TRBJ1-1
CDR3aa: CASSLYHKQGSNTEAFF
CDR3nt: TGTGCCAGCAGCCTATATCACAAGCAGGGATCGAACACTGAAGCTTTCTTT

abundance: few
d_gene: -
v_gene: TRBV5-4
j_gene: TRBJ2-3
CDR3aa: CASSLNYPAGADTQYF
CDR3nt: TGTGCCAGCAGCTTGAATTACCCCGCGGGCGCAGATACGCAGTATTTT

abundance: many
d_gene: TRBD1
v_gene: TRBV6-1
j_gene: TRBJ2-7
CDR3aa: CASKPGTGFSYEQYF
CDR3nt: TGTGCCAGCAAACCCGGGACAGGGTTCTCCTACGAGCAGTACTTC

abundance: many
d_gene: TRBD2
v_gene: TRBV7-8
j_gene: TRBJ2-3
CDR3aa: CASSSEAGLADTQYF
CDR3nt: TGTGCCAGCAGCTCCGAAGCGGGACTCGCAGATACGCAGTATTTT

abundance: many
d_gene: -
v_gene: TRBV6-6
j_gene: TRBJ2-7
CDR3aa: CASAGPLSSYEQYF
CDR3nt: TGTGCCAGCGCGGGACCCCTTAGCTCCTACGAGCAGTACTTC

abundance: -
d_gene: TRBD2
v_gene: TRBV28
j_gene: TRBJ2-3
CDR3aa: CASTHDRRGGRTDTQYF
CDR3nt: TGTGCCAGCACGCACGATCGGCGGGGGGGGCGCACAGATACGCAGTATTTT

abundance: many
d_gene: TRBD2
v_gene: TRBV5-1
j_gene: TRBJ2-1
CDR3aa: CASSWGLAGGRSGSYNEQFF
CDR3nt: TGCGCCAGCAGCTGGGGACTAGCGGGAGGACGTTCAGGCTCCTACAATGAGCAGTTCTTC

abundance: many
d_gene: -
v_gene: TRBV12-3/TRBV12-4
j_gene: TRBJ2-5
CDR3aa: CASSLNPSSDQETQYF
CDR3nt: TGTGCCAGCAGTTTAAACCCCTCTAGCGACCAAGAGACCCAGTACTTC

abundance: many
d_gene: -
v_gene: TRBV27
j_gene: TRBJ1-5
CDR3aa: CASSLKGVRQPQHF
CDR3nt: TGTGCCAGCAGTTTGAAGGGGGTCAGACAGCCCCAGCATTTT

abundance: few
d_gene: -
v_gene: TRBV29-1
j_gene: TRBJ2-1
CDR3aa: CSVDAHSEQFF
CDR3nt: TGCAGCGTTGACGCGCACAGTGAGCAGTTCTTC

abundance: many
d_gene: TRBD2
v_gene: TRBV7-9
j_gene: TRBJ2-1
CDR3aa: CASSFLAGADNEQFF
CDR3nt: TGTGCCAGCAGCTTCTTGGCGGGAGCTGACAATGAGCAGTTCTTC

abundance: many
d_gene: TRBD1
v_gene: TRBV6-1
j_gene: TRBJ2-3
CDR3aa: CASSERLDRGADTQYF
CDR3nt: TGTGCCAGCAGTGAAAGGTTGGACAGGGGAGCAGATACGCAGTATTTT

abundance: many
d_gene: -
v_gene: TRBV12-3/TRBV12-4
j_gene: TRBJ1-4
CDR3aa: CASSSYGGNEKLFF
CDR3nt: TGTGCCAGCAGCTCCTACGGGGGTAATGAAAAACTGTTTTTT

abundance: -
d_gene: TRBD2
v_gene: TRBV19
j_gene: TRBJ2-4
CDR3aa: CASSILRLAGGLAKNIQYF
CDR3nt: TGTGCCAGTAGTATATTGCGACTAGCGGGAGGTTTAGCCAAAAACATTCAGTACTTC

abundance: many
d_gene: TRBD1
v_gene: TRBV28
j_gene: TRBJ1-4
CDR3aa: CASRGRANRGEEKLFF
CDR3nt: TGTGCCAGCAGAGGACGAGCCAACAGGGGAGAGGAAAAACTGTTTTTT

abundance: -
d_gene: -
v_gene: TRBV28
j_gene: TRBJ1-2
CDR3aa: CASSLAPPQGYTF
CDR3nt: TGTGCCAGCAGTTTAGCCCCGCCTCAAGGCTACACCTTC

abundance: few
d_gene: TRBD1
v_gene: TRBV5-1
j_gene: TRBJ1-6
CDR3aa: CASSRQGDAQDSPLHF
CDR3nt: TGCGCCAGCAGCCGGCAGGGGGATGCGCAGGATTCACCCCTCCACTTT

abundance: -
d_gene: -
v_gene: TRBV27
j_gene: TRBJ2-2
CDR3aa: CASQGTGELFF
CDR3nt: TGTGCCAGCCAGGGTACCGGGGAGCTGTTTTTT

abundance: many
d_gene: -
v_gene: TRBV28
j_gene: TRBJ1-1
CDR3aa: CASSLVEVVDNTEAFF
CDR3nt: TGTGCCAGCAGTTTAGTCGAAGTTGTAGACAACACTGAAGCTTTCTTT

abundance: few
d_gene: -
v_gene: TRBV4-1
j_gene: TRBJ1-1
CDR3aa: CASSQPGLNTEAFF
CDR3nt: TGCGCCAGCAGCCAACCAGGGTTGAACACTGAAGCTTTCTTT

abundance: many
d_gene: -
v_gene: TRBV28
j_gene: TRBJ2-5
CDR3aa: CASSPLGRSTQETQYF
CDR3nt: TGTGCCAGCAGCCCCTTGGGGCGGTCAACACAAGAGACCCAGTACTTC

abundance: -
d_gene: TRBD1
v_gene: TRBV6-2/TRBV6-3
j_gene: TRBJ1-1
CDR3aa: CASSPSRTGNTEAFF
CDR3nt: TGTGCCAGCAGTCCCTCTCGGACAGGGAACACTGAAGCTTTCTTT

abundance: few
d_gene: -
v_gene: TRBV29-1
j_gene: TRBJ2-3
CDR3aa: CSVEAGPSTDTQYF
CDR3nt: TGCAGCGTTGAGGCCGGACCTAGCACAGATACGCAGTATTTT

abundance: few
d_gene: TRBD1
v_gene: TRBV7-9
j_gene: TRBJ1-2
CDR3aa: CASSLARDRDDYGYTF
CDR3nt: TGTGCCAGCAGCTTAGCGAGGGACAGGGACGACTATGGCTACACCTTC

abundance: many
d_gene: -
v_gene: TRBV25-1
j_gene: TRBJ2-6
CDR3aa: CASRYSGANVLTF
CDR3nt: TGTGCCAGCAGGTACTCTGGGGCCAACGTCCTGACTTTC

abundance: -
d_gene: TRBD2
v_gene: TRBV20-1
j_gene: TRBJ2-3
CDR3aa: CSATSSGSPADTQYF
CDR3nt: TGCAGTGCCACTAGTAGCGGGAGTCCCGCAGATACGCAGTATTTT

abundance: many
d_gene: -
v_gene: TRBV20-1
j_gene: TRBJ1-5
CDR3aa: CSARDHKVQHF
CDR3nt: TGCAGTGCTAGAGATCACAAGGTTCAGCATTTT

abundance: -
d_gene: TRBD1
v_gene: TRBV7-3
j_gene: TRBJ2-2
CDR3aa: CASSLSLSGTDTGELFF
CDR3nt: TGTGCCAGCAGCTTAAGTCTATCGGGGACAGACACCGGGGAGCTGTTTTTT

abundance: -
d_gene: TRBD2
v_gene: TRBV20-1
j_gene: TRBJ2-1
CDR3aa: CSARKAGTRYNEQFF
CDR3nt: TGCAGTGCCCGAAAAGCCGGGACTAGATACAATGAGCAGTTCTTC

abundance: many
d_gene: TRBD2
v_gene: TRBV10-2
j_gene: TRBJ2-2
CDR3aa: CASTLAGNTGELFF
CDR3nt: TGCGCCAGTACACTAGCGGGGAACACCGGGGAGCTGTTTTTT

abundance: -
d_gene: -
v_gene: TRBV30
j_gene: TRBJ1-3
CDR3aa: CAWSRDSFSGNTIYF
CDR3nt: TGTGCCTGGAGCCGGGACTCCTTCTCTGGAAACACCATATATTTT

abundance: -
d_gene: -
v_gene: TRBV24-1
j_gene: TRBJ2-2
CDR3aa: CATSGKPTNTGELFF
CDR3nt: TGTGCCACCAGTGGAAAGCCGACGAACACCGGGGAGCTGTTTTTT

abundance: -
d_gene: -
v_gene: TRBV12-3/TRBV12-4
j_gene: TRBJ2-3
CDR3aa: CASSRRDKHWTDTQYF
CDR3nt: TGTGCCAGCAGTCGCCGGGACAAGCATTGGACAGATACGCAGTATTTT

abundance: few
d_gene: -
v_gene: TRBV12-3/TRBV12-4
j_gene: TRBJ1-1
CDR3aa: CASSLILTEAFF
CDR3nt: TGTGCCAGCAGTTTGATCCTCACTGAAGCTTTCTTT

abundance: few
d_gene: TRBD1
v_gene: TRBV11-1
j_gene: TRBJ1-1
CDR3aa: CASSGDRELYRAFF
CDR3nt: TGTGCCAGCAGCGGGGACAGGGAGCTCTATCGAGCTTTCTTT

abundance: -
d_gene: -
v_gene: TRBV20-1
j_gene: TRBJ1-2
CDR3aa: CSARDLLSGDGDGYTF
CDR3nt: TGCAGTGCTAGAGATTTACTGTCTGGGGACGGGGATGGCTACACCTTC

abundance: many
d_gene: -
v_gene: TRBV6-1
j_gene: TRBJ1-4
CDR3aa: CASSFLGATNEKLFF
CDR3nt: TGTGCCAGCAGTTTTTTGGGGGCAACTAATGAAAAACTGTTTTTT